These 4 T cell receptor beta chains were sequenced from one sample in a study of shared clonotypes between healthy human individuals. The naive CD8 fraction comprised CD45RO-negative cells positively selected for CCR7 and excluded terminally differentiated effector memory CD45RA+ cells. The method was immunoSEQ multiplex PCR; TCRdb's version includes in-frame clones alone and lacks a portion of them. This table holds about 2.1 million clones, 93% found once. The sample was naive CD8+ T cells from PBMCs. Source of these receptors: a man younger than 30 in good health. Some clones in this sample may be carry-over from other donors' samples.

On this clone: This specimen includes other DNA sequences encoding the same CDR3. The chain uses TRBV25-1 and TRBJ1-2; D not certain. The CDR3 length is 11 residues. Trimming pared 4 bases from V and 5 bases from J, leaving 5 bases between. Looked up from germline, CDR1 is MGHDK and CDR2 is SYGVNS. CDR3 DNA: TGTGCCAGCAGTGGAGGGTATGGCTACACCTTC. Translating gives CASSGGYGYTF.

The CDR3 loop reads CASSSNFGEQFF. The DNA of the CDR3 is TGTGCCAGCAGCTCCAACTTTGGTGAGCAGTTCTTC. The chain links TRBV7-9 to TRBJ2-1; no reliable D call. Germline loops: CDR1 SEHNR, CDR2 FQNEAQ (reference sequence). The V end was cut by 4 bases, the J end by 9 bases, with 10 bases between. CDR3 length: 12 amino acids.

Written as DNA, the CDR3 is TGTGCCAGCAGTTTTACTCAAGAGACCCAGTACTTC. This sequence encodes CASSFTQETQYF. V is TRBV28 and J is TRBJ2-5; no firm D call. The germline V gene has CDR1 MDHEN and CDR2 SYDVKM. Trimming removed 3 bases at V and 2 bases at J, with 4 bases between. This CDR3 region has 12 residues.

The V and J genes are TRBV29-1 and TRBJ1-2; perhaps TRBD1 as D (5 bases). Between the trimmed V and J ends, which lost 0 bases and 0 bases, there was a span of 8 bases. The CDR3 has 14 amino acids. The germline gives CDR1 SQVTM, CDR2 ANQGSEA. Written as DNA, the CDR3 is TGCAGCGTTGAAGAACAGGTCCCTAACTATGGCTACACCTTC. It yields the protein CSVEEQVPNYGYTF.